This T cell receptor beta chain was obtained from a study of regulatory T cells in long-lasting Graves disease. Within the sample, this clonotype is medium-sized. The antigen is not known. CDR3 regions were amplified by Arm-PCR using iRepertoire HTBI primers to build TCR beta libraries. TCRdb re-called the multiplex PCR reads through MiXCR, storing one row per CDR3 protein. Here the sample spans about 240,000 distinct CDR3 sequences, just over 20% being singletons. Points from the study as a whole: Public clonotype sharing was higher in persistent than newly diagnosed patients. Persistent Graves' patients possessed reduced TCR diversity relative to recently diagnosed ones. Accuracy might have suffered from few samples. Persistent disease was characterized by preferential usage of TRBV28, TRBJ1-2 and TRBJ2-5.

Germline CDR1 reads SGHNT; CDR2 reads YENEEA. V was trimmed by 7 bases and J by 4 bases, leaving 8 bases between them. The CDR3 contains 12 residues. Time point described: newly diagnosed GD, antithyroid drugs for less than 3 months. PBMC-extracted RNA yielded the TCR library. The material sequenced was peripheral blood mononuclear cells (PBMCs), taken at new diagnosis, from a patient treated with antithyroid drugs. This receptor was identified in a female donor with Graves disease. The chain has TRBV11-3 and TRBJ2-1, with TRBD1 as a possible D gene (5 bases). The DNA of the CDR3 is TGTGCCAGCACCAAGGGGTACAATGAGCAGTTCTTC. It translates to CASTKGYNEQFF.